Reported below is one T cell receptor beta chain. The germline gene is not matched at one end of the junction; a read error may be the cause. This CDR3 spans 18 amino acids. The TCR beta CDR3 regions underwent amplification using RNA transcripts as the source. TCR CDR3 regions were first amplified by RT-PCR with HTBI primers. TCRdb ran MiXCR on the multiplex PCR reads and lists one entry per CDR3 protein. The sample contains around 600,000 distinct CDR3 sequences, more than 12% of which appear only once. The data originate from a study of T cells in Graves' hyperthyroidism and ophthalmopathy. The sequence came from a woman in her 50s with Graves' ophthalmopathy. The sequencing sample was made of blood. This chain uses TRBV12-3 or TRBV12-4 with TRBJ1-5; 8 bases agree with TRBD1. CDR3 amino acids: CASSFGAGGVFGNQSQHF. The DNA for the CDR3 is TGTGCCAGCAGTTTTGGGGCAGGGGGCGTCTTTGGCAATCAGTCCCAGCATTTT.